This T cell receptor beta chain was identified during a study of T cells in localized non-small cell lung cancer. Study-wide points: Density of T cells in blood, when higher, went with longer overall survival. Adjacent lung exhibited a median of approximately 50 among the 100 most abundant tumor clones. As only one tumor region underwent sequencing, heterogeneity remains possible. Of the tissues analyzed, uninvolved adjacent lung showed maximal T cell clonality, greater than tumor.

In the case of this clone: Its antigen remains unknown.

Trimming took off 3 bases at V and 1 base at J, with 9 bases between the two ends. This CDR3 region has 14 residues. Per germline, CDR1 LGHNA and CDR2 YNFKEQ. Using immunoSEQ multiplex PCR, the repertoire was profiled, and TCRdb retains in-frame clones only, with some absent. The data hold some 25,000 clones, with approximately 89% observed a single time. V gene TRBV4-2 combines with J gene TRBJ1-1, with D perhaps TRBD1 (5 bases). This specimen was peripheral blood, taken before any cancer treatment. This clonotype was sampled from a female donor at least 60 years old with stage II squamous cell lung carcinoma. Here the CDR3 reads CASSQAGQNTEAFF. As DNA, the CDR3 is TGTGCCAGCAGCCAGGCAGGGCAGAACACTGAAGCTTTCTTT.